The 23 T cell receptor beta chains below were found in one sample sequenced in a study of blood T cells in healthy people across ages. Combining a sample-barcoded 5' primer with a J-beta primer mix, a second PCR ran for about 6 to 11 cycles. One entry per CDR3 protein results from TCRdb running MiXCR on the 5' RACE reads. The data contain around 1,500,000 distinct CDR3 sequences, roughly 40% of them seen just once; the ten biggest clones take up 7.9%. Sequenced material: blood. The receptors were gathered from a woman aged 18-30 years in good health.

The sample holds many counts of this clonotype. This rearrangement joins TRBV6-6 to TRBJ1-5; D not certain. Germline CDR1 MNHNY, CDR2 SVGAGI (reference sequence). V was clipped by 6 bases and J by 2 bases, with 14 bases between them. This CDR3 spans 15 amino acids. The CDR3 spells CASSRSTDGNQPQHF. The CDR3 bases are TGTGCCAGCAGCCGTTCCACAGACGGCAATCAGCCCCAGCATTTT.

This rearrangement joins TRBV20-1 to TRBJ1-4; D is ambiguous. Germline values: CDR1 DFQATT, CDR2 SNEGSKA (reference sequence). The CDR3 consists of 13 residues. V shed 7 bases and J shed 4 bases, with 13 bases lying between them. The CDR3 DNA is TGCAGTGTACGTTACTCTGGTAATGAAAAACTGTTTTTT. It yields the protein CSVRYSGNEKLFF.

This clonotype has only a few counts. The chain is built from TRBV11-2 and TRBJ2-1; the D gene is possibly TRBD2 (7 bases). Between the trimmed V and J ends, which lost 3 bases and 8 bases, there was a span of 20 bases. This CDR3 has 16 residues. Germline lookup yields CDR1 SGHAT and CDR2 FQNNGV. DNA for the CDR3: TGTGCCAGCAGCTTTGGGGGGGCTGGTGTAATCCATGAGCAGTTCTTC. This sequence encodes CASSFGGAGVIHEQFF.

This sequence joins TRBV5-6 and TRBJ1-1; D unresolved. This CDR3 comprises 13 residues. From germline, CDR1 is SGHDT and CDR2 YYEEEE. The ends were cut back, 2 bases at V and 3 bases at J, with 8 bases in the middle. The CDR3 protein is CASSLDTYTEAFF. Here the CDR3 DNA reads TGTGCCAGCAGCTTAGACACCTACACTGAAGCTTTCTTT.

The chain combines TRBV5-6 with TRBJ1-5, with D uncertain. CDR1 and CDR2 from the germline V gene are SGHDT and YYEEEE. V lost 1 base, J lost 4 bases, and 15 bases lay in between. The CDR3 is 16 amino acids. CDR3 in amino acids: CASSLLAVTGNQPQHF. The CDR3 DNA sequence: TGTGCCAGCAGCTTGTTAGCCGTCACTGGGAATCAGCCCCAGCATTTT.

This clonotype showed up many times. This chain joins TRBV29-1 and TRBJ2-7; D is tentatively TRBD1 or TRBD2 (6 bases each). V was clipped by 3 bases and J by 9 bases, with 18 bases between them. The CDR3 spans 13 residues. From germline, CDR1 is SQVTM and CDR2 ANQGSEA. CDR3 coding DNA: TGCAGCGTTGAGACGGGGGCACGGGGCCTGCAGTACTTC. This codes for CSVETGARGLQYF.

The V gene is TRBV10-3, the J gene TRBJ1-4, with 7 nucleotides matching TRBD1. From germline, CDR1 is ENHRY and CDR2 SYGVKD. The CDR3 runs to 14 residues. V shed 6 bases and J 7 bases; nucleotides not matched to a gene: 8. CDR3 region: CAISPGQKAEKLFF. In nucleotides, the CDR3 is TGTGCCATCAGCCCGGGACAGAAAGCTGAAAAACTGTTTTTT.

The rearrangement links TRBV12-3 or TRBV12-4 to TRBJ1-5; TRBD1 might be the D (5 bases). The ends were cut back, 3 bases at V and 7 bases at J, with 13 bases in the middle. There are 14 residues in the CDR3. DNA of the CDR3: TGTGCCAGCAGTTTGGGGGAGAGGATCCAGCCCCAGCATTTT. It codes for CASSLGERIQPQHF.

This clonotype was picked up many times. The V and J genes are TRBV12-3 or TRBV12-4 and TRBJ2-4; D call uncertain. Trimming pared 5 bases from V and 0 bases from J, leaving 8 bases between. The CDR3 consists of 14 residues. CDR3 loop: CASSRPLAKNIQYF. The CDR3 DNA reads TGTGCCAGCAGTCGACCGTTAGCCAAAAACATTCAGTACTTC.

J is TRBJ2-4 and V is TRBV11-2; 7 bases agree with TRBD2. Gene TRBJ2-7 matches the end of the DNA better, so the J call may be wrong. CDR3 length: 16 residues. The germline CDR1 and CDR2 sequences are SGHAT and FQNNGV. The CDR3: CASRTTGLAENYEQYF. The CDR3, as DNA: TGTGCCAGCAGAACGACGGGGCTAGCGGAAAACTACGAGCAGTACTTC.

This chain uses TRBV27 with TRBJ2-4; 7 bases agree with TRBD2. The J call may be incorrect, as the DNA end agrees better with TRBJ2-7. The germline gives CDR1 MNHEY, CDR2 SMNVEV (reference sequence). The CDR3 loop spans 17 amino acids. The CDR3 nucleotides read TGTGCCAGCAGTTTAACGGGGAGGGCCATTGAGCCACACGAGCAGTACTTC. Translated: CASSLTGRAIEPHEQYF.

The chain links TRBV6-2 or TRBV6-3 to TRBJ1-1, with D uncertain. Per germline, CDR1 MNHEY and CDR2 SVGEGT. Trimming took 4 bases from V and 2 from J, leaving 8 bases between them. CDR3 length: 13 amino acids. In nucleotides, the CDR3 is TGTGCCAGCAGTTCCGACCATAACACTGAAGCTTTCTTT. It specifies CASSSDHNTEAFF.

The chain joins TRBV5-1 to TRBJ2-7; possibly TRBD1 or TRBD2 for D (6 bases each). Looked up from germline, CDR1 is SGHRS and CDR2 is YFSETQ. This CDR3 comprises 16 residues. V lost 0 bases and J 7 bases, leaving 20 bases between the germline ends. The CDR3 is CASSLDGQWGAGEQYF. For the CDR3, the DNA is TGCGCCAGCAGCTTGGACGGACAGTGGGGAGCGGGTGAGCAGTACTTC.

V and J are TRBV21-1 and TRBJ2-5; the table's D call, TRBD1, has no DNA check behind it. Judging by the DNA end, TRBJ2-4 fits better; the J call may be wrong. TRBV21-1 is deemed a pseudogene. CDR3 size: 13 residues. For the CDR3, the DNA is TGTGCCAGCAGCACGGACTGTCAAAACATTCAGTACTTC. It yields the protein CASSTDCQNIQYF.

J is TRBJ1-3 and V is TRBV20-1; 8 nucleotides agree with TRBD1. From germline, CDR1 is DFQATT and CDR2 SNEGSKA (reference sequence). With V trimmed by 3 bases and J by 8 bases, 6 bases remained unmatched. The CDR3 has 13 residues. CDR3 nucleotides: TGCAGTGCTAGGGAAGACAGGGGAGACACCATATATTTT. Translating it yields CSAREDRGDTIYF.

Here the CDR3 DNA reads TGCAGCGCCGAGCAGGGTGTCTATGGCTACACCTTC. Its protein is CSAEQGVYGYTF. This chain joins TRBV29-1 and TRBJ1-2; tentative D call: TRBD1 (5 bases). V lost 7 bases and J lost 4, with 13 bases in between. The CDR3 contains 12 residues. The germline gives CDR1 SQVTM, CDR2 ANQGSEA.

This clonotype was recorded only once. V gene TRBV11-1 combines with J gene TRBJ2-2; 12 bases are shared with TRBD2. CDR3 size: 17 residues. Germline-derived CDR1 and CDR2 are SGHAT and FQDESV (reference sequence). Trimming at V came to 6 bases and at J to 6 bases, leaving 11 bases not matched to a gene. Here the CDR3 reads CASSQLFGTSGPGELFF. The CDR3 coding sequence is TGTGCCAGCAGTCAACTCTTTGGGACTAGCGGGCCCGGGGAGCTGTTTTTT.

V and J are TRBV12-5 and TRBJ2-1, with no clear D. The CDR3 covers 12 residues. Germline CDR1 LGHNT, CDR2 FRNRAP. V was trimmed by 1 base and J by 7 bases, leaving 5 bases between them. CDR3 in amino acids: CASGLEWNEQFF. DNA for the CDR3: TGTGCTAGTGGTTTGGAGTGGAATGAGCAGTTCTTC. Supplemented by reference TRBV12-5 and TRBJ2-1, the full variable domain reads DARVTQTPRHKVTEMGQEVTMRCQPILGHNTVFWYRQTMMQGLELLAYFRNRAPLDDSGMPKDRFSAEMPDATLATLKIQPSEPRDSAVYFCASGLEWNEQFFGPGTRLTVL.

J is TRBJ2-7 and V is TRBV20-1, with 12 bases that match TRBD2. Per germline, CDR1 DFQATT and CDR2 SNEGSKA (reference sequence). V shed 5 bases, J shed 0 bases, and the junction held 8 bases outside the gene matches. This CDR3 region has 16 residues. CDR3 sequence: CSARTSGRLYSYEQYF. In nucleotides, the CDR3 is TGCAGTGCTCGAACTAGCGGGAGGCTTTACTCCTACGAGCAGTACTTC.

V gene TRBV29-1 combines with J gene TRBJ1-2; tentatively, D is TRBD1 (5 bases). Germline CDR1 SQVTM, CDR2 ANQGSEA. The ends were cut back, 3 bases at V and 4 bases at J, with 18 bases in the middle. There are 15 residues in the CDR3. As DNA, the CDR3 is TGCAGCGTTGAGCTCGCGGGCAGGGTGGCCTATGGCTACACCTTC. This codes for CSVELAGRVAYGYTF.

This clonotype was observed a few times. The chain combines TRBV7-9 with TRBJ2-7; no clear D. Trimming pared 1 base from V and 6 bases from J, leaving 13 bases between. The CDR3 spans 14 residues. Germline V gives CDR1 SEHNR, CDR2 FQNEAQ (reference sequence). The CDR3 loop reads CASSLVEAPSEQYF. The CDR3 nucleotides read TGTGCCAGCAGCTTAGTCGAGGCCCCTAGCGAGCAGTACTTC. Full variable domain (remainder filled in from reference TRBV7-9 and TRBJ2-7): DTGVSQNPRHKITKRGQNVTFRCDPISEHNRLYWYRQTLGQGPEFLTYFQNEAQLEKSRLLSDRFSAERPKGSFSTLEIQRTEQGDSAMYLCASSLVEAPSEQYFGPGTRLTVT.

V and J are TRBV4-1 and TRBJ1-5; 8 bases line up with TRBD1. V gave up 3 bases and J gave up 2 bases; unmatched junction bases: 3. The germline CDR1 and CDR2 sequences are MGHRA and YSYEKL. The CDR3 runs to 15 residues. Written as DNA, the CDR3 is TGCGCCAGCAGCCATCCAGGGGGCCGCAATCAGCCCCAGCATTTT. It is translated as CASSHPGGRNQPQHF.

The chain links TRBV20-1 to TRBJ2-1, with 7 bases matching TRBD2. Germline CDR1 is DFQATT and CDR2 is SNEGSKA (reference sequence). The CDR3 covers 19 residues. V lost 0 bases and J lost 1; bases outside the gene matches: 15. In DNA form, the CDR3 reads TGCAGTGCTAGAGATAGCCAGCGGGAAACCCCCAGGTCCTACAATGAGCAGTTCTTC. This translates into CSARDSQRETPRSYNEQFF.